This passage covers 21 T cell receptor beta chains from one sample sequenced in a study of Ad26.COV2.S vaccination and SARS-CoV-2 variants. Assay used: immunoSEQ multiplex PCR; TCRdb lists only in-frame clones, some missing. The sample shows about 410,000 clones, more than 85% of them seen only once. The treatment here: 15 to 20 received Ad26.COV2.S at low or high dose, single or two shots; a few received placebo; per-sample allocation not given. Samples analyzed were those drawn on day 63 after the first vaccine or placebo injection. The sample in question was peripheral blood, obtained in a trial of Ad26.COV2.S vaccine versus placebo. The source is a person aged 18-60 years who received the Ad26.COV2.S COVID-19 vaccine or a placebo.

J is TRBJ2-2 and V is TRBV5-1; possibly TRBD2 for D (6 bases). V lost 4 bases, J lost 3 bases, and 13 bases lay in between. Germline loops: CDR1 SGHRS, CDR2 YFSETQ. The length of the CDR3 is 15 residues. CDR3 loop: CASSRGESDTGELFF. CDR3 bases: TGCGCCAGCAGCCGCGGGGAGAGCGACACCGGGGAGCTGTTTTTT.

The V gene is TRBV6-6, the J gene TRBJ1-1; D is undetermined. Germline lookup yields CDR1 MNHNY and CDR2 SVGAGI (reference sequence). V lost 2 bases and J lost 0, with 10 bases in between. This CDR3 comprises 15 residues. In DNA, the CDR3 is TGTGCCAGCAGTTACAACCTTGACATGAACACTGAAGCTTTCTTT. Translation gives CASSYNLDMNTEAFF.

This clone was seen more than once but under ten times. J is TRBJ1-6 and V is TRBV19; D is unresolved. V lost 3 bases, J lost 10 bases, and 16 bases lay in between. The CDR3 consists of 15 residues. Germline values: CDR1 LNHDA, CDR2 SQIVND (reference sequence). The CDR3 DNA reads TGTGCCAGTAGTATTAGTGGGAACGAAAAATCACCCCTCCACTTT. It encodes CASSISGNEKSPLHF.

This sequence joins TRBV5-5 and TRBJ1-1; 9 bases map to TRBD1. With V trimmed by 0 bases and J by 4 bases, 7 bases remained unmatched. Germline V CDR1 and CDR2: SGHKS, YYEKEE (reference sequence). There are 16 residues in the CDR3. This chain's CDR3 is CASSLAPGQGVTEAFF. CDR3 sequence (DNA): TGTGCCAGCAGCTTGGCCCCGGGACAGGGAGTCACTGAAGCTTTCTTT.

The chain is built from TRBV13 and TRBJ2-1; TRBD2 aligns across 12 bases. The CDR3 extends over 16 amino acids. Germline lookup yields CDR1 PRHDT and CDR2 FYEKMQ (reference sequence). Trimming at V came to 6 bases and at J to 7 bases, leaving 10 bases not matched to a gene. The CDR3 protein is CASRPSSGGAWNEQFF. In DNA, the CDR3 is TGTGCCAGCAGACCATCTAGCGGGGGGGCTTGGAATGAGCAGTTCTTC.

The chain recombines TRBV7-6 with TRBJ1-1, with D perhaps TRBD1 (5 bases). Trimming left V 4 bases short and J 0 bases short, with 12 bases between. This CDR3 has 15 amino acids. In germline, CDR1 is SGHVS, CDR2 FNYEAQ. In DNA, the CDR3 is TGTGCCAGCAGCTCTACCGGGACGTTGAACACTGAAGCTTTCTTT. Translated: CASSSTGTLNTEAFF.

The chain recombines TRBV12-5 with TRBJ2-4; D is uncertain. Deletions cut 0 bases from V and 3 bases from J, with 12 bases between. Germline CDR1 is LGHNT and CDR2 is FRNRAP. CDR3 size: 16 residues. The DNA for the CDR3 is TGTGCTAGTGGTTTGGTAGTAGAAGCCGACAAAAACATTCAGTACTTC. The encoded protein is CASGLVVEADKNIQYF. Full variable domain (outside the CDR3, taken from reference TRBV12-5 and TRBJ2-4): DARVTQTPRHKVTEMGQEVTMRCQPILGHNTVFWYRQTMMQGLELLAYFRNRAPLDDSGMPKDRFSAEMPDATLATLKIQPSEPRDSAVYFCASGLVVEADKNIQYFGAGTRLSVL.

This clone was recorded once. The rearrangement links TRBV18 to TRBJ2-6, with D possibly TRBD2 on 6 matching bases. The germline V gene has CDR1 KGHSH and CDR2 LQKENI. The CDR3 runs to 18 residues. With 8 bases removed from V and 0 bases from J, the gap between germline ends came to 20 bases. The CDR3 sequence: CASPITAGKGSGANVLTF. The CDR3 region has the DNA TGTGCCAGCCCGATCACTGCGGGGAAAGGCTCTGGGGCCAACGTCCTGACTTTC.

The chain employs TRBV10-3 and TRBJ2-1; TRBD1 matches at 9 bases. The CDR3 runs to 16 residues. The V and J ends lost 0 bases and 6 bases, in that order; junction bases with no gene match: 6. CDR1 and CDR2 from the germline V gene are ENHRY and SYGVKD. CDR3 residues: CAISESGTGTFNEQFF. CDR3 sequence (DNA): TGTGCCATCAGTGAGTCGGGGACAGGGACTTTCAATGAGCAGTTCTTC.

This clone was picked up one time. The chain links TRBV12-5 to TRBJ1-2, with D hard to call. CDR3 length equals 14 residues. V dropped 6 bases and J dropped 8 bases, with 19 bases sitting between them. Germline CDR1 reads LGHNT; CDR2 reads FRNRAP. This CDR3 reads CASGWAQLTGGYTF. The CDR3 region has the DNA TGTGCTAGTGGCTGGGCCCAGTTAACCGGCGGCTACACCTTC.

The J gene is TRBJ2-5, the V gene TRBV19, with 9 bases that match TRBD1. V was clipped by 5 bases and J by 4 bases; unmatched bases: 11. This CDR3 is built from 16 residues. The germline V gene encodes CDR1 LNHDA and CDR2 SQIVND (reference sequence). The CDR3 DNA is TGTGCCAGTAGTCCGGACAGGGGAATTTCAGGAGAGACCCAGTACTTC. Its translation: CASSPDRGISGETQYF.

The gene calls are TRBV3-1 (or the pseudogene TRBV3-2) and TRBJ1-2; TRBD1 matches 9 bases. V trimming: 1 base; J trimming: 7 bases; junction bases outside the gene matches: 4. CDR1 and CDR2 from the germline V gene are LGHDT and YNNKEL (reference sequence). The CDR3 is made up of 14 amino acids. For the CDR3, the DNA is TGTGCCAGCAGCCAAGGGACACAGGGGGCTGGCTACACCTTC. It codes for CASSQGTQGAGYTF.

This chain links TRBV21-1 with TRBJ2-7; the D call in the table, TRBD1, was not verified against the DNA. TRBV21-1 is an annotated pseudogene. The CDR3 loop spans 16 amino acids. CDR3 coding DNA: TGTGCCAGCAGCAAAGCTACATTAATAAAATCCTACGAGCAGTACTTC. This gives the protein CASSKATLIKSYEQYF.

The chain has TRBV12-3 or TRBV12-4 and TRBJ2-7; tentatively, D is TRBD1 (6 bases). Trimming removed 6 bases at V and 3 bases at J, with 12 bases between. The CDR3 runs 13 residues. The chain's CDR3 is CASSRGHNYEQYF. DNA for the CDR3: TGTGCCAGCAGCCGGGGACACAACTACGAGCAGTACTTC.

V gene TRBV13 combines with J gene TRBJ1-4, with a possible D match to TRBD1 (5 bases). The CDR3 spans 17 residues. Trimming cost V 7 bases and J 5 bases, with 23 bases left between them. The V gene's germline CDR1 is PRHDT and CDR2 FYEKMQ (reference sequence). The CDR3 coding sequence is TGTGCCAGCACCCGAACGAAATTAGGGCAGGGAAATGAAAAACTGTTTTTT. It is translated as CASTRTKLGQGNEKLFF.

V gene TRBV6-5 combines with J gene TRBJ2-5, with a tentative D call TRBD1 (7 bases). The CDR3 length is 14 residues. Between the trimmed V and J ends, which lost 8 bases and 5 bases, there was a span of 18 bases. From germline, CDR1 is MNHEY and CDR2 SVGAGI. The CDR3 nucleotides are TGTGCCAGCCTGGAGGGACAGCTCGCTGAGACCCAGTACTTC. This gives the protein CASLEGQLAETQYF.

Written as DNA, the CDR3 is TGCAGTGCCCTCCCTGGGGATGGCTACACCTTC. It specifies CSALPGDGYTF. This chain links TRBV20-1 with TRBJ1-2; no clear D gene. V was cut by 6 bases and J by 6 bases, with 11 bases left in between. CDR1 and CDR2 (germline): DFQATT, SNEGSKA (reference sequence). The CDR3 is made up of 11 amino acids.

This chain connects TRBV28 to TRBJ1-3, with D perhaps TRBD1 (5 bases). The V end was cut by 5 bases, the J end by 3 bases, with 14 bases between. The germline V gene has CDR1 MDHEN and CDR2 SYDVKM. The CDR3 runs 15 residues. The CDR3 DNA is TGTGCCAGCAGTCCTTGGGGGGTTCGTGGAAACACCATATATTTT. This encodes CASSPWGVRGNTIYF.

The CDR3 coding sequence is TGTGCCAGCAGCGCGGCCCGGGACACTGAAGCTTTCTTT. The encoded protein is CASSAARDTEAFF. The chain has TRBV6-5 and TRBJ1-1; D unclear. CDR1 is MNHEY and CDR2 is SVGAGI in the germline V gene. The ends were cut back, 6 bases at V and 3 bases at J, with 11 bases in the middle. The CDR3 is 13 residues long.

The rearrangement joins TRBV11-2 to TRBJ2-3, with a weak D call TRBD2 (5 bases). Germline values: CDR1 SGHAT, CDR2 FQNNGV. The CDR3 length is 13 residues. Deletions cut 5 bases from V and 5 bases from J, with 11 bases between. The CDR3 DNA reads TGTGCCAGCAGCGCATCCGGGGAAGATACGCAGTATTTT. Its protein is CASSASGEDTQYF.

V gene TRBV7-2 combines with J gene TRBJ1-1; D uncertain. The CDR3 has 11 amino acids. The V end was cut by 5 bases, the J end by 6 bases, with 7 bases between. Germline CDR1 is SGHTA and CDR2 is FQGNSA. The chain's CDR3 is CASSLRPEAFF. CDR3 bases: TGTGCCAGCAGCCTCAGACCTGAAGCTTTCTTT.